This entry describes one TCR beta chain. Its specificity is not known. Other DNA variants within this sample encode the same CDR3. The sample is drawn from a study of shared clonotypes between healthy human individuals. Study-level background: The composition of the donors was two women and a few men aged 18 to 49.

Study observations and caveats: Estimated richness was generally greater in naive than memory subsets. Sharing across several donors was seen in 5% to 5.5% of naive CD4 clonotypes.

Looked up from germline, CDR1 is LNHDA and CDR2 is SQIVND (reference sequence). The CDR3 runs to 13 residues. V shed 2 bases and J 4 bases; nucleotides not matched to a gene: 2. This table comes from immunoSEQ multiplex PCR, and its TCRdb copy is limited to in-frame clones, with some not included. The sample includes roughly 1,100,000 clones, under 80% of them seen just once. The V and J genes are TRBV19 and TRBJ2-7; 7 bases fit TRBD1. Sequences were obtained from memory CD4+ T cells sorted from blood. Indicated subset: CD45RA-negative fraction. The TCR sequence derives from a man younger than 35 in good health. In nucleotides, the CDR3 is TGTGCCAGTAGTATAAGGACAGGTTACGAGCAGTACTTC. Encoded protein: CASSIRTGYEQYF.